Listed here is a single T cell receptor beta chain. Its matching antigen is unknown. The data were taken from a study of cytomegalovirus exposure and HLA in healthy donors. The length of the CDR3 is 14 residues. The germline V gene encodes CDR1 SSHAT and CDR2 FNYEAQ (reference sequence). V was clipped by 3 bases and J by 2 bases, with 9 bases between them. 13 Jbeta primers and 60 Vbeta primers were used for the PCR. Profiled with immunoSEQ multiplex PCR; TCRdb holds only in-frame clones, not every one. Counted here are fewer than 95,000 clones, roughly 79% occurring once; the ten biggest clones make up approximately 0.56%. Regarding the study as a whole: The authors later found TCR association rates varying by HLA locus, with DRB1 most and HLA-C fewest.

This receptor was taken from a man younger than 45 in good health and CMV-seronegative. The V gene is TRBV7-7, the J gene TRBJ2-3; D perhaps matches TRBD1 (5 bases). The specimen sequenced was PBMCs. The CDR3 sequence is CASSLGRLTDTQYF. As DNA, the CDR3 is TGTGCCAGCAGCTTGGGGCGGCTCACAGATACGCAGTATTTT.